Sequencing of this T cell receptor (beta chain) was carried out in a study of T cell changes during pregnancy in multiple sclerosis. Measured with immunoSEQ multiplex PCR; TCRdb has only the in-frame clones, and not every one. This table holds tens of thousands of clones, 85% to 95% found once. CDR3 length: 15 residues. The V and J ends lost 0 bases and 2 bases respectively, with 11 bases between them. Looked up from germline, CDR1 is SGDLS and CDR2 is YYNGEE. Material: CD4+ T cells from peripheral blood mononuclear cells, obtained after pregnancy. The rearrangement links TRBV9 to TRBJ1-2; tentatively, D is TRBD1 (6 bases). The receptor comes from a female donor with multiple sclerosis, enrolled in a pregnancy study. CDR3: CASSVVDRTNYGYTF. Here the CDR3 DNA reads TGTGCCAGCAGCGTAGTAGACAGGACGAACTATGGCTACACCTTC.